Sequencing of this T cell receptor beta chain was carried out in a study of blood T cell repertoires in COVID-19. Turning to the study itself: PBMCs, B-cell-depleted T cells, or T cells provided the cDNA or gDNA that made up the material.

Germline V gene lookup returns CDR1 MDHEN and CDR2 SYDVKM. V dropped 6 bases and J dropped 2 bases, with 10 bases sitting between them. The CDR3 loop spans 13 amino acids. Assignments of participants to cohorts depended upon their own reported clinical history. Produced via immunoSEQ multiplex PCR; TCRdb's table is partial and in-frame only. This table has over 200,000 clones, about 87% appearing once. Sequenced sample: PBMCs or T cells enriched from blood (not recorded which). This chain joins TRBV28 and TRBJ2-5; D is possibly TRBD1 (6 bases). The sequence came from a man aged 18-30 years with acute COVID-19. CDR3 DNA: TGTGCCAGCAGCCCCGGGACACAAGAGACCCAGTACTTC. This codes for CASSPGTQETQYF.